This TCR beta chain was captured by sequencing in a study of blood T cell repertoires in COVID-19. Study as a whole: PBMCs, B-cell-depleted T cells, or T cells were the source of the cDNA or gDNA that made up the material.

Only in-frame clones appear in the TCRdb table, and some are missing; sequencing was by immunoSEQ multiplex PCR. The table includes roughly 300,000 clones, 85% detected once. The V and J ends lost 3 bases and 5 bases respectively, with 7 bases between them. The CDR3 consists of 12 residues. Germline V gene data show CDR1 as KGHSH and CDR2 as LQKENI. Donors in Cohort 3 who had recovered were those with two negative PCRs, healthcare professional clearance, or resolution of their symptoms. This clone was found a few times. This clonotype was obtained from a woman aged 45-59 years who had recovered from COVID-19. This rearrangement joins TRBV18 to TRBJ1-1; no reliable D call. Source material: PBMCs or T cells enriched from blood (not recorded which). CDR3 in DNA: TGTGCCAGCTCACCGCTAGGTACTGAAGCTTTCTTT. This translates into CASSPLGTEAFF. The variable domain in full, with the rest retrieved from reference TRBV18 and TRBJ1-1, is NAGVMQNPRHLVRRRGQEARLRCSPMKGHSHVYWYRQLPEEGLKFMVYLQKENIIDESGMPKERFSAEFPKEGPSILRIQQVVRGDSAAYFCASSPLGTEAFFGQGTRLTVV.